This T cell receptor beta chain originates from a study of T-cell memory formation after mild COVID-19. Notes on the study in general: For contracting clones, CD4+ ones sat mainly in CM and EM, CD8+ in EMRA. Clones contracting across day 15 to 85 had a balanced CD4/CD8 profile; later expanding clones leaned CD4+. Detection of some responders pre-infection suggested pre-existing cross-reactive memory T cells participated.

About this clonotype itself: Its antigen is not known.

TCR alpha and TCR beta cDNA libraries with sample barcodes and UMIs came from 5'RACE using constant-segment primers. TCRdb recomputed calls from the 5' RACE reads with MiXCR, one row per CDR3 protein. The sample includes 250,000 to 300,000 distinct CDR3 sequences, roughly 17% of them seen just once. The origin of this receptor is a young man who had mild COVID-19 (a few samples of this study predate the infection). Cell type and time point are not known. Sequencing input: PBMCs or a T cell subset sorted from them (not recorded which).

Written as DNA, the CDR3 is TGTGCCAGCAGCCAAGGTGGACTCACCTACGAGCAGTACTTC. Translated, it gives CASSQGGLTYEQYF. V gene TRBV3-1 combines with J gene TRBJ2-7; TRBD2 might be the D (5 bases). Trimming took off 1 base at V and 2 bases at J, with 9 bases between the two ends. This CDR3 comprises 14 residues. Germline CDR1 is LGHDT and CDR2 is YNNKEL (reference sequence).